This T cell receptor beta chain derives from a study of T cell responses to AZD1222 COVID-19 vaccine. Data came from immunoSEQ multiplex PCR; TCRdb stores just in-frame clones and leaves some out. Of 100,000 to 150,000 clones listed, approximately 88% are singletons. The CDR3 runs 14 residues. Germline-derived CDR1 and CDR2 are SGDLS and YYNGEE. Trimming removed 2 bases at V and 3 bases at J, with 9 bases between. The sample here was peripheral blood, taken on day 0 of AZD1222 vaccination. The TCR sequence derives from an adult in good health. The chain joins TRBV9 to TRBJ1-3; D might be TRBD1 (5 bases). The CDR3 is CASSVQGSGNTIYF. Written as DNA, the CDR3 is TGTGCCAGCAGCGTTCAGGGTAGTGGAAACACCATATATTTT.